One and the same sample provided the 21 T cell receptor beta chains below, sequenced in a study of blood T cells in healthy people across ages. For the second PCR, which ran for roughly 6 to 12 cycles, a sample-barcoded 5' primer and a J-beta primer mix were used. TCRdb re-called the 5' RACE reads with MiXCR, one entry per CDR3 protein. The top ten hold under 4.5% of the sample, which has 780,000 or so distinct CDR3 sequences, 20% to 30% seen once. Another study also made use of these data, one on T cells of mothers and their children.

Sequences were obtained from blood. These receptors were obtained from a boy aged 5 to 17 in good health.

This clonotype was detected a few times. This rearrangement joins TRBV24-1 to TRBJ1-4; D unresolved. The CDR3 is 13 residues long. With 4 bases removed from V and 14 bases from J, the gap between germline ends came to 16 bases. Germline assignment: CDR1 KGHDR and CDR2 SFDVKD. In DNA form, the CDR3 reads TGTGCCACCAGTGAGGCAATCGGCTCCGGGCTGTTTTTT. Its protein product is CATSEAIGSGLFF.

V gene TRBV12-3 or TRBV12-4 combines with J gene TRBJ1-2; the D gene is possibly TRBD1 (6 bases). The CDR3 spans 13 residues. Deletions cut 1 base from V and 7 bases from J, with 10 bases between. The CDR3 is CASSLGQGSGYTF. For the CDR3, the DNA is TGTGCCAGCAGTTTAGGTCAGGGGTCTGGCTACACCTTC.

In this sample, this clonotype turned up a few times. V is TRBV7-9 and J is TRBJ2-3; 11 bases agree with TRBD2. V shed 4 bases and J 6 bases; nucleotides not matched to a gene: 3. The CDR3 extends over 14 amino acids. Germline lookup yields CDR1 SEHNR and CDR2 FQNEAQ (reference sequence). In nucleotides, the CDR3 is TGTGCCAGCAGCTCACTAGCGGGGGCGGATACGCAGTATTTT. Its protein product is CASSSLAGADTQYF.

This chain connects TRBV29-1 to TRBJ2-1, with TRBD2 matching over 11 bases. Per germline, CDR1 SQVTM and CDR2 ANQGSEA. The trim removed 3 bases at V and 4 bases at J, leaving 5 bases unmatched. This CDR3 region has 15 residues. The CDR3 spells CSVEVAGGPYNEQFF. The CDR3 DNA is TGCAGCGTTGAGGTAGCGGGAGGGCCTTACAATGAGCAGTTCTTC.

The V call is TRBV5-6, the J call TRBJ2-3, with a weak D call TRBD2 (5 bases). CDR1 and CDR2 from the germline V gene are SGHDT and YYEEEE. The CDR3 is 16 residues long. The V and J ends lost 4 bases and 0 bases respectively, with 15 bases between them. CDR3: CASSPRTFASTDTQYF. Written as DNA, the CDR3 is TGTGCCAGCAGCCCCCGGACTTTTGCTAGCACAGATACGCAGTATTTT.

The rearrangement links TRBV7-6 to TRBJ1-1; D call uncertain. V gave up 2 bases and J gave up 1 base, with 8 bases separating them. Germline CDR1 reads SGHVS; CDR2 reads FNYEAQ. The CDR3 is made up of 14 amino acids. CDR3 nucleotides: TGTGCCAGCAGCTTAAAGCCGGGGAACACTGAAGCTTTCTTT. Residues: CASSLKPGNTEAFF.

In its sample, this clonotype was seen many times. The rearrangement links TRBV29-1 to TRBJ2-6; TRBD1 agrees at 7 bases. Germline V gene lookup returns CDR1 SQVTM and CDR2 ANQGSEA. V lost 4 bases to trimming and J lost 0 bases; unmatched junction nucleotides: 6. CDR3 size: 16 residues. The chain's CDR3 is CSVGDRASSGANVLTF. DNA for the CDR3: TGCAGCGTTGGCGACAGGGCTAGCTCTGGGGCCAACGTCCTGACTTTC.

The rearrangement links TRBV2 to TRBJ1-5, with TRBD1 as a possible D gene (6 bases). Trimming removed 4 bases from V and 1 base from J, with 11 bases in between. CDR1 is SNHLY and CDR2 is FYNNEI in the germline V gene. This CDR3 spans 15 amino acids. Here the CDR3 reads CASSGYRESNQPQHF. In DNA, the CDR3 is TGTGCCAGCAGTGGGTACAGGGAAAGCAATCAGCCCCAGCATTTT.

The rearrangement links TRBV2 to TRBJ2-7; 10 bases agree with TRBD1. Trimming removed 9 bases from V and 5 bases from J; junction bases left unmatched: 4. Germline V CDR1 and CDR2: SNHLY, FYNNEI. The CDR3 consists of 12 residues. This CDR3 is CARGQGVDEQYF. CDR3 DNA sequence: TGTGCCAGAGGACAGGGGGTCGACGAGCAGTACTTC.

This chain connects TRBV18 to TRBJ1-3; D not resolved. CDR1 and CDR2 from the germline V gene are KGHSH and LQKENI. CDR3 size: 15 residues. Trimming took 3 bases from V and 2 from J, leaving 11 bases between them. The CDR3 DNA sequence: TGTGCCAGCTCACCCGAGGAAGCCGCTGGAAACACCATATATTTT. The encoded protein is CASSPEEAAGNTIYF.

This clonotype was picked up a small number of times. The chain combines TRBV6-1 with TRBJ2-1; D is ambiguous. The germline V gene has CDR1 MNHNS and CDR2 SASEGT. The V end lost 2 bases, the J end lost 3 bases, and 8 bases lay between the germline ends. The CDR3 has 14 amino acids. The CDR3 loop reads CASSELLDYNEQFF. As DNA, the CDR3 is TGTGCCAGCAGTGAACTTTTAGACTACAATGAGCAGTTCTTC.

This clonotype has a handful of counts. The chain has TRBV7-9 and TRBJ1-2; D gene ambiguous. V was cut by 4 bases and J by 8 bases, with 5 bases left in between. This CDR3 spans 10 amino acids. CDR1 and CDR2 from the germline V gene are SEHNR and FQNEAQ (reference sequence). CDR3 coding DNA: TGTGCCAGCAGCTCTAGCGGCTACACCTTC. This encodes CASSSSGYTF.

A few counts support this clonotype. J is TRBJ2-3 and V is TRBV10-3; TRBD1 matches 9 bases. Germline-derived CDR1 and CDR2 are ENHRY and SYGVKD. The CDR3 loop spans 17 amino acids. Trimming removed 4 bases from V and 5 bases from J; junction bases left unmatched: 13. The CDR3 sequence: CAISGNSRTGEIDTQYF. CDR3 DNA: TGTGCCATCAGTGGGAATTCTCGGACAGGGGAGATAGATACGCAGTATTTT.

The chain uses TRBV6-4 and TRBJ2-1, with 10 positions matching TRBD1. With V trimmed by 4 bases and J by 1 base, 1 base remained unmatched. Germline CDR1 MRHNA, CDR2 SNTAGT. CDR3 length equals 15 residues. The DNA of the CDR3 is TGTGCCAGCAGTGGGACAGGGGGGTCCTACAATGAGCAGTTCTTC. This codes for CASSGTGGSYNEQFF.

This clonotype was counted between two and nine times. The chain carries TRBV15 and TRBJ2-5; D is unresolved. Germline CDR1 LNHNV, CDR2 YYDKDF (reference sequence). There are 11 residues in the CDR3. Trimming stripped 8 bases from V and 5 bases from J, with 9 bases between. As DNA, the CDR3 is TGTGCCACCCGAGAGATGGAGACCCAGTACTTC. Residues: CATREMETQYF.

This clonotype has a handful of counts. In DNA, the CDR3 is TGTGCCAGCAGCTCACTTTTTGGAGGGCCGTGGGAGACCCAGTACTTC. Translating gives CASSSLFGGPWETQYF. This chain links TRBV7-9 with TRBJ2-5; TRBD2 might be the D (6 bases). The germline CDR1 and CDR2 sequences are SEHNR and FQNEAQ (reference sequence). Deletions cut 4 bases from V and 5 bases from J, with 20 bases between. The CDR3 extends over 16 amino acids.

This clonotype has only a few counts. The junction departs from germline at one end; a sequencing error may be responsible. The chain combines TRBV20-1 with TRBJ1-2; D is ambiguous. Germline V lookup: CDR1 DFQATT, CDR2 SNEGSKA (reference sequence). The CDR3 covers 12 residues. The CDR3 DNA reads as TGCAGTGCTCAAGCTGCTAACCATGGCTACACCTTC. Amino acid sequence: CSAQAANHGYTF.

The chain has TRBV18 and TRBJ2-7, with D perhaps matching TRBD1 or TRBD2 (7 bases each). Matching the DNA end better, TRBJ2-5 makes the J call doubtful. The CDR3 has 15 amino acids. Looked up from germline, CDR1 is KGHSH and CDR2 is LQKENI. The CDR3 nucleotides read TGTGCCAGCTCACCCCCCAGGGGGGGTGGAGAGACCCAGTACTTC. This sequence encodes CASSPPRGGGETQYF.

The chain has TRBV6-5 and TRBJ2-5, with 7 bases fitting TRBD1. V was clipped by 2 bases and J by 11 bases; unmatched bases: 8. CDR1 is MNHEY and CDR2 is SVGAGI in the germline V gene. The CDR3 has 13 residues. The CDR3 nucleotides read TGTGCCAGCAGTTACGGAGCAGGGGGAGAGCAGTACTTC. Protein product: CASSYGAGGEQYF.

The CDR3 reads CSVEDAVNEQFF. CDR3 sequence (DNA): TGCAGCGTTGAAGATGCAGTGAATGAGCAGTTCTTC. The chain uses TRBV29-1 and TRBJ2-7, with unresolved D. The DNA end favors TRBJ2-1, so the J call may be wrong. CDR3 size: 12 residues. Germline CDR1 SQVTM, CDR2 ANQGSEA.

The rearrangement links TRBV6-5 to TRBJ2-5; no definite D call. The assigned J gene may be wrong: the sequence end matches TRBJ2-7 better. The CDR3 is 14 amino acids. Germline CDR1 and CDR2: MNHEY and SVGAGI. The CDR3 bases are TGTGCCAGCAGTTACTCGGACGCGGCTGGCGAGCAGTACTTC. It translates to CASSYSDAAGEQYF.